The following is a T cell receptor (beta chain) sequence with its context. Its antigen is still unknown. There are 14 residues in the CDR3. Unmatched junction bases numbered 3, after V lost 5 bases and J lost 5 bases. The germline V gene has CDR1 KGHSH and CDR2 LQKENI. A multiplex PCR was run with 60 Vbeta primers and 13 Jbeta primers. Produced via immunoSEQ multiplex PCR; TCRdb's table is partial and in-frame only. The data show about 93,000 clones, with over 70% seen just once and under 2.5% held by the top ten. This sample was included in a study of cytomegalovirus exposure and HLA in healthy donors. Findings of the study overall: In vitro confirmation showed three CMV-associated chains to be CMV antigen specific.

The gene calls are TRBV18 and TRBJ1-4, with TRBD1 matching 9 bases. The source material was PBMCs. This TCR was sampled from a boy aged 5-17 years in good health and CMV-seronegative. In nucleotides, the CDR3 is TGTGCCAGCTCATTTGGGACAGGGAATGAAAAACTGTTTTTT. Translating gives CASSFGTGNEKLFF.